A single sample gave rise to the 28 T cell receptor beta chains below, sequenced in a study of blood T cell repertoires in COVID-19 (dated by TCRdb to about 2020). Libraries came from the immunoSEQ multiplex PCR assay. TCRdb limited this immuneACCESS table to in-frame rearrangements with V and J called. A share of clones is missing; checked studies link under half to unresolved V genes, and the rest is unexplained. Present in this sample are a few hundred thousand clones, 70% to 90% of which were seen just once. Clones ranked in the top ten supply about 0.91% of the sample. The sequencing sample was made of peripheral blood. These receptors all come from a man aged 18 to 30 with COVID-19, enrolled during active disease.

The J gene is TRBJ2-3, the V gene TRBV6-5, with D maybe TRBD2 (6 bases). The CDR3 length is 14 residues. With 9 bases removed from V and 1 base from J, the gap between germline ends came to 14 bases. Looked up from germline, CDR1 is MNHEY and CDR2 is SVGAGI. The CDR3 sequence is CASKWGGGTDTQYF. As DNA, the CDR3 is TGTGCCAGTAAATGGGGCGGGGGCACAGATACGCAGTATTTT.

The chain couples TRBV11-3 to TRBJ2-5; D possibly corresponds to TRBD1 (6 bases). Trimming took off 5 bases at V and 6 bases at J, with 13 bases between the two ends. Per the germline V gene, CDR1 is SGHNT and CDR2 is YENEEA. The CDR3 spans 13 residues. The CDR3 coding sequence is TGTGCCAGCAGCAGGACAGCTCAACAGACCCAGTACTTC. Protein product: CASSRTAQQTQYF.

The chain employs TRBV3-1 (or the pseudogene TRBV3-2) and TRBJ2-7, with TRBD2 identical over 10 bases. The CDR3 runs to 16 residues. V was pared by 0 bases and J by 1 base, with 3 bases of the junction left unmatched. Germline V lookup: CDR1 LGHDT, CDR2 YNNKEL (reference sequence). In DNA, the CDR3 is TGTGCCAGCAGCCAAGATCGGACTAGCGGATCCTACGAGCAGTACTTC. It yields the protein CASSQDRTSGSYEQYF.

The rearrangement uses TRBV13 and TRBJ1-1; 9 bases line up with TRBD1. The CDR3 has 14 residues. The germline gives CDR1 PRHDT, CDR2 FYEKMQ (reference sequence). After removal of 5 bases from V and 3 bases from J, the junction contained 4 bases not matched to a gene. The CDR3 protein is CASSERTGDTEAFF. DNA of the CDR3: TGTGCCAGCAGCGAACGGACAGGGGACACTGAAGCTTTCTTT.

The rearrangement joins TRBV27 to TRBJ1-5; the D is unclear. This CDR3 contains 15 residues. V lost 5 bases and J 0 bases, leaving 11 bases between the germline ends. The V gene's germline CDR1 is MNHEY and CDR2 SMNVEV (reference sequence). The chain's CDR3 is CASSPEGYSNQPQHF. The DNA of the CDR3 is TGTGCCAGCAGTCCCGAGGGCTATAGCAATCAGCCCCAGCATTTT.

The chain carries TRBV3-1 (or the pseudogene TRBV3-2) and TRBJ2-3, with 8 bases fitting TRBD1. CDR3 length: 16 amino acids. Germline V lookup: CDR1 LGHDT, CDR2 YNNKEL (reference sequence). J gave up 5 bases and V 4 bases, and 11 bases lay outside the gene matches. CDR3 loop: CASSRYISDRGDTQYF. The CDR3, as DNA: TGTGCCAGCAGCCGCTACATATCCGACAGGGGAGATACGCAGTATTTT.

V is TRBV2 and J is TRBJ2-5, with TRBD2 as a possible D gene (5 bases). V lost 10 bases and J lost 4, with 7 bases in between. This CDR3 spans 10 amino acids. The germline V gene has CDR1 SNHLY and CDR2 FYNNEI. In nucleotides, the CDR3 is TGTGCCACCCGGGGAGAGACCCAGTACTTC. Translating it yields CATRGETQYF.

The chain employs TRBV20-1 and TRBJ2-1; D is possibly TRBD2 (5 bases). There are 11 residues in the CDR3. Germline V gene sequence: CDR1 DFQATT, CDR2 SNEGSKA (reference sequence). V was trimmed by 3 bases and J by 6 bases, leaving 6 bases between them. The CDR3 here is CSASRGNEQFF. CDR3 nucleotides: TGCAGTGCTAGTCGGGGCAATGAGCAGTTCTTC.

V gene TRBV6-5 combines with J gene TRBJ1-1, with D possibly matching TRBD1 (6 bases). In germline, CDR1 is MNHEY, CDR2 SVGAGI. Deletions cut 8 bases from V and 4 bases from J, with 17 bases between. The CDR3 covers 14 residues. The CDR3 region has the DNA TGTGCCAGCTCAAAAAGGGGGTCCGGCACTGAAGCTTTCTTT. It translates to CASSKRGSGTEAFF.

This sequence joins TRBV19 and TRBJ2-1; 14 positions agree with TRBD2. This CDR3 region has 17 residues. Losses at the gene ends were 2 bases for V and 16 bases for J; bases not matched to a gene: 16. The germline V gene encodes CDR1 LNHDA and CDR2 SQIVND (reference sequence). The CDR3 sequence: CASSISPTSGRAGFRFF. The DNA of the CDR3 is TGTGCCAGTAGTATATCCCCGACTAGCGGGAGGGCCGGATTTCGATTCTTC.

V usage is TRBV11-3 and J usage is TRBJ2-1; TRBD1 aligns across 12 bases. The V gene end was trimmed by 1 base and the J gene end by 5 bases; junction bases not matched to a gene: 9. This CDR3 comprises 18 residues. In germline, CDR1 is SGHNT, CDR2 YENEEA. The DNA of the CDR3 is TGTGCCAGCAGCTTAGTTAGCAGGGACAGGGGGCTCCACAATGAGCAGTTCTTC. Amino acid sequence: CASSLVSRDRGLHNEQFF.

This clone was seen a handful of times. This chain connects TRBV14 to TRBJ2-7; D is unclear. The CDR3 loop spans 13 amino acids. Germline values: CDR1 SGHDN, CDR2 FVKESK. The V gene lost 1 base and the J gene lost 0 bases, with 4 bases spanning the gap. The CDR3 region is CASSQGSSYEQYF. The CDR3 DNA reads TGTGCCAGCAGCCAAGGGAGCTCCTACGAGCAGTACTTC.

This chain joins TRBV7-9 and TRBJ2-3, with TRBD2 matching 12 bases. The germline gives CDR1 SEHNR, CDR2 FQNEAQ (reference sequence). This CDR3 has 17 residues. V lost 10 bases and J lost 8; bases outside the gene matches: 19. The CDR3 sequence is CATSSGRADGVRGTQYF. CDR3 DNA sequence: TGTGCCACCTCTAGCGGGAGGGCCGACGGGGTGCGGGGTACGCAGTATTTT.

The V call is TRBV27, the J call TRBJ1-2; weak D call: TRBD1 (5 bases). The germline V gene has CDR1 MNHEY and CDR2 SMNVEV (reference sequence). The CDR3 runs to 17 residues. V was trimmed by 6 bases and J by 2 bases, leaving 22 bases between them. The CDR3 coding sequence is TGTGCCAGCAGCCCACGGGGGGGGACTTGGGAGAACTATGGCTACACCTTC. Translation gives CASSPRGGTWENYGYTF.

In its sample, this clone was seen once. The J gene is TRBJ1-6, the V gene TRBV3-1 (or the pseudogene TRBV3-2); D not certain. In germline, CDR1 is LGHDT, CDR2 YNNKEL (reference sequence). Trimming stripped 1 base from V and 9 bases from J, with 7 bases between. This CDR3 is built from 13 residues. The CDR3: CASSQGASSPLHF. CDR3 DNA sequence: TGTGCCAGCAGCCAAGGGGCAAGTTCACCCCTCCACTTT.

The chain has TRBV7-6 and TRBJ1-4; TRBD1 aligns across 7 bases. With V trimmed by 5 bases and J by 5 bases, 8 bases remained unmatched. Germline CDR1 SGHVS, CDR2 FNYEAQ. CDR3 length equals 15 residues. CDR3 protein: CASSKKGQLNEKLFF. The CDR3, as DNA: TGTGCCAGCAGCAAAAAGGGACAGTTAAATGAAAAACTGTTTTTT.

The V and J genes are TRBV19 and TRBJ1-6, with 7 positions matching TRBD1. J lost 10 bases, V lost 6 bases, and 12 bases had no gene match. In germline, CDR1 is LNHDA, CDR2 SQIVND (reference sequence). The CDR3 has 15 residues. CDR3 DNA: TGTGCCAGTAGGAACGGACAGGTCACGCAATCACCCCTCCACTTT. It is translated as CASRNGQVTQSPLHF.

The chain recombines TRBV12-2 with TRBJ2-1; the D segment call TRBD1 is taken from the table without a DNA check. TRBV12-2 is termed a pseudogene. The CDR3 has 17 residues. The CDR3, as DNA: TGTGCAAGTCGCATGTATTATAGTGGGCTGGATAGTGGTGAGCAGTTCTTC. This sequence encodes CASRMYYSGLDSGEQFF.

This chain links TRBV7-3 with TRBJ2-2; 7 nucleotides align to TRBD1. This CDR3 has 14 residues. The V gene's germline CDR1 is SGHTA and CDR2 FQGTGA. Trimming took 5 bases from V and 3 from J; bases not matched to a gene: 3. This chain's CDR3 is CASSPDRDTGELFF. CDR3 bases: TGTGCCAGCAGCCCTGACAGGGACACCGGGGAGCTGTTTTTT. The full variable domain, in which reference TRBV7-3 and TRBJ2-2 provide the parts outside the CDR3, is GAGVSQTPSNKVTEKGKYVELRCDPISGHTALYWYRQSLGQGPEFLIYFQGTGAADDSGLPNDRFFAVRPEGSVSTLKIQRTERGDSAVYLCASSPDRDTGELFFGEGSRLTVL.

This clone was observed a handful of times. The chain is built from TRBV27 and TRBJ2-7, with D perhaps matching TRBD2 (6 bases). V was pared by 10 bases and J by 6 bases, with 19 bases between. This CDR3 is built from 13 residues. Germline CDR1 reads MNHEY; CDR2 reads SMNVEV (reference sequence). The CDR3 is CATKAGLLREQYF. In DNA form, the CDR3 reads TGTGCCACCAAGGCGGGACTTTTACGCGAGCAGTACTTC.

CDR3 coding DNA: TGTGCCACCAGTGATAGACCACAGGGGCTTTGGGAGACCCAGTACTTC. Translation: CATSDRPQGLWETQYF. The V and J genes are TRBV24-1 and TRBJ2-5; 7 nucleotides agree with TRBD1. The CDR3 runs 16 residues. With 3 bases clipped from V and 5 bases from J, the junction kept 11 bases outside the gene matches. Looked up from germline, CDR1 is KGHDR and CDR2 is SFDVKD.

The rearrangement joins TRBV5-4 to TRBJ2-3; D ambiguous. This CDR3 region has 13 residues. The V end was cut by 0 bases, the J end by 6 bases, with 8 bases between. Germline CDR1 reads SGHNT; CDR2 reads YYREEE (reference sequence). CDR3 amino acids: CASSLGAVDTQYF. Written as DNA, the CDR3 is TGTGCCAGCAGCTTGGGGGCCGTCGATACGCAGTATTTT. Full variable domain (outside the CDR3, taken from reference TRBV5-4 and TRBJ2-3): ETGVTQSPTHLIKTRGQQVTLRCSSQSGHNTVSWYQQALGQGPQFIFQYYREEENGRGNFPPRFSGLQFPNYSSELNVNALELDDSALYLCASSLGAVDTQYFGPGTRLTVL.

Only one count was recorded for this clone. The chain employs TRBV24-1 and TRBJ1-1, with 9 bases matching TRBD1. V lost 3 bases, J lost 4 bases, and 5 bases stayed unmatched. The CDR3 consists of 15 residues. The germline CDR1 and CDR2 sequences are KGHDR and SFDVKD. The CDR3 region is CATSDATGGSTEAFF. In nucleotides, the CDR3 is TGTGCCACCAGTGATGCGACAGGGGGAAGCACTGAAGCTTTCTTT.

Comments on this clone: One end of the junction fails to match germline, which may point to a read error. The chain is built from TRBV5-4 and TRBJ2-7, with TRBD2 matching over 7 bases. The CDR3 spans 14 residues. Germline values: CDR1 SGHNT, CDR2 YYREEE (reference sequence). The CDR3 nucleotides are TGTGCCAGCAGCTTGGTGGGGGGGGACTACGGGCAGTACTTC. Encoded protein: CASSLVGGDYGQYF.

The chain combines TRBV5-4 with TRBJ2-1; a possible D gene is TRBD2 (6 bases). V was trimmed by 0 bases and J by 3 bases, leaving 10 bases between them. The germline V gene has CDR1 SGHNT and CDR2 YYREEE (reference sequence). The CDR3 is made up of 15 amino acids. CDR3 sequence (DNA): TGTGCCAGCAGCTTGGGAGCGGGCCGCTACAATGAGCAGTTCTTC. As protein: CASSLGAGRYNEQFF.

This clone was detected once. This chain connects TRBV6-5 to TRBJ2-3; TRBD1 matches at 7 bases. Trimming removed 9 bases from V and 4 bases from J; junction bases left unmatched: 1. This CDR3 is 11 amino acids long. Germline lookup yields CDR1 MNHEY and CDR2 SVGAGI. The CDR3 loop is CASRGPDTQYF. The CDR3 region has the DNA TGTGCCAGTAGGGGGCCAGATACGCAGTATTTT.

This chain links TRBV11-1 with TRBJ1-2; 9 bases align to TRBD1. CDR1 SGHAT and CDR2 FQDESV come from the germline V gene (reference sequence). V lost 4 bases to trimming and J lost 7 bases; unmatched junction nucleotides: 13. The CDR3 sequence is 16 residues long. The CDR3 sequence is CASSSTPGQGLFGYTF. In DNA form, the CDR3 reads TGTGCCAGCAGCTCTACTCCGGGACAGGGTTTATTTGGCTACACCTTC.

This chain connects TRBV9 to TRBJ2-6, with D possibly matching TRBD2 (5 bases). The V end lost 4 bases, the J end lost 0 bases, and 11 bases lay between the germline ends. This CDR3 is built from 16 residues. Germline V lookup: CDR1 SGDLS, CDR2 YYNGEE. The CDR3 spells CASSKRGHSGANVLTF. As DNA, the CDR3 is TGTGCCAGCAGCAAACGGGGTCACTCTGGGGCCAACGTCCTGACTTTC.